The entry that follows covers one T cell receptor (beta chain) sequence. Antigen specificity is unknown. A much more abundant neighbour one base away suggests this may be a read error. TCRdb recomputed calls from the reads with MiXCR, one row per CDR3 protein. The table lists roughly 250,000 distinct CDR3 sequences, 22% of them singletons. V was clipped by 6 bases and J by 4 bases, with 11 bases between them. CDR1 is MNHEY and CDR2 is SMNVEV in the germline V gene (reference sequence). The CDR3 sequence is 13 residues long. This specimen belongs to a study of T cell repertoires in cytomegalovirus infection. Study summary: TCR beta signatures that were public indicated CMV infection and matching HLA type.

Points from the study as a whole: Carriers of CMV and the relevant HLA type were discriminated by public TCR beta frequency. HLA-C-restricted, CMV-specific TCR beta clonotypes were dominant ex vivo.

The chain is built from TRBV27 and TRBJ2-3, with unresolved D. The TCR originated in a human donor in good health (CMV status not recorded). Some clones in this sample may be carry-over from other donors' samples. Sequences were obtained from CD8+ T cells from PBMCs. CDR3 coding DNA: TGTGCCAGCAGCCGAACAAGCTCAGATACGCAGTATTTT. Translated: CASSRTSSDTQYF.